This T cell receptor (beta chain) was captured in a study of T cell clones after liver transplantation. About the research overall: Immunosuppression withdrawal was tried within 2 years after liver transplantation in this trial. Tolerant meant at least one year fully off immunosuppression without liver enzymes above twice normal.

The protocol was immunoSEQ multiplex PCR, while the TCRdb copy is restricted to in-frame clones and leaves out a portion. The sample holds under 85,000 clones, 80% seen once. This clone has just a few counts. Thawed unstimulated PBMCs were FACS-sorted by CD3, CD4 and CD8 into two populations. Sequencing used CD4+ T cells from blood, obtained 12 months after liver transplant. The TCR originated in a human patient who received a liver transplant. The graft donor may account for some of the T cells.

The CDR3 spells CASSYGQGTGNTIYF. For the CDR3, the DNA is TGCGCCAGCAGCTATGGACAGGGTACGGGAAACACCATATATTTT. This sequence joins TRBV5-1 and TRBJ1-3; 8 positions agree with TRBD1. The J segment lost 4 bases and the V segment lost 3 bases, leaving 6 bases of the junction unmatched. The V gene's germline CDR1 is SGHRS and CDR2 YFSETQ. This CDR3 is 15 amino acids long.